The 22 T cell receptor beta chains listed next were all sequenced from one sample in a study of blood T cell repertoires in COVID-19. Here immunoSEQ multiplex PCR was the method, and the copy in TCRdb shows in-frame clones only, minus some. The sample has about 260,000 clones; 70% to 90% are singletons. Input material: PBMCs or T cells enriched from blood (not recorded which). Source of these receptors: a woman aged 40 to 49 with acute COVID-19.

The J gene is TRBJ1-2, the V gene TRBV6-1, with D tentatively TRBD1 (5 bases). This CDR3 contains 16 residues. Germline values: CDR1 MNHNS, CDR2 SASEGT. V was cut by 0 bases and J by 3 bases, with 14 bases left in between. This CDR3 is CASSEAVARGYYGYTF. The CDR3 bases are TGTGCCAGCAGTGAAGCGGTCGCTCGGGGGTACTATGGCTACACCTTC.

The chain employs TRBV2 and TRBJ1-1, with D uncertain. The length of the CDR3 is 17 residues. V lost 6 bases and J 3 bases, leaving 23 bases between the germline ends. Per the germline V gene, CDR1 is SNHLY and CDR2 is FYNNEI. The CDR3 protein is CASSDSISESFYTEAFF. In nucleotides, the CDR3 is TGTGCCAGCAGCGATTCTATTTCGGAGAGCTTTTACACTGAAGCTTTCTTT.

The gene calls are TRBV7-9 and TRBJ2-1; 7 bases fit TRBD2. V lost 5 bases and J lost 10; bases outside the gene matches: 11. The CDR3 is 14 amino acids. Germline V gives CDR1 SEHNR, CDR2 FQNEAQ (reference sequence). This CDR3 reads CASSDRTRPREQFF. The CDR3 DNA reads TGTGCCAGCAGCGACCGGACTAGACCAAGAGAGCAGTTCTTC.

V gene TRBV5-5 combines with J gene TRBJ1-3; D unclear. Trimming left V 2 bases short and J 0 bases short, with 12 bases between. This CDR3 has 16 residues. Germline V gene sequence: CDR1 SGHKS, CDR2 YYEKEE (reference sequence). The CDR3 DNA is TGTGCCAGCAGCTTCGCGGCTCTTACCTCTGGAAACACCATATATTTT. This sequence encodes CASSFAALTSGNTIYF.

V gene TRBV7-9 combines with J gene TRBJ1-5; 8 bases fit TRBD1. CDR1 is SEHNR, CDR2 FQNEAQ, per germline (reference sequence). There are 13 residues in the CDR3. Trimming removed 1 base from V and 10 bases from J; junction bases left unmatched: 3. For the CDR3, the DNA is TGTGCCAGCAGCTTAGACGGACAGGGACCCCAGCATTTT. Amino acid sequence: CASSLDGQGPQHF. Based on the CDR3 plus reference TRBV7-9 and TRBJ1-5, the full variable domain is DTGVSQNPRHKITKRGQNVTFRCDPISEHNRLYWYRQTLGQGPEFLTYFQNEAQLEKSRLLSDRFSAERPKGSFSTLEIQRTEQGDSAMYLCASSLDGQGPQHFGDGTRLSIL.

V usage is TRBV10-3 and J usage is TRBJ1-5; 8 bases align to TRBD1. The length of the CDR3 is 15 residues. Looked up from germline, CDR1 is ENHRY and CDR2 is SYGVKD. The junction had 4 bases not matched to a gene; V was cut back by 1 base and J by 5 bases. This CDR3 reads CAISEYIQGDQPQHF. For the CDR3, the DNA is TGTGCCATCAGTGAGTATATACAGGGGGATCAGCCCCAGCATTTT.

For this clone: A junction end diverges from the germline sequence, so it may reflect a read error. The genes are TRBV7-7 and TRBJ2-2; D not resolved. The CDR3 consists of 16 residues. The germline gives CDR1 SSHAT, CDR2 FNYEAQ (reference sequence). This chain's CDR3 is CASSLLSSGNTGELFF. CDR3 bases: TGTGCTAGCAGCCTATTATCTTCAGGGAACACCGGGGAGCTGTTTTTT. Looking up the rest from reference TRBV7-7 and TRBJ2-2 gives the full variable domain: GAGVSQSPRYKVTKRGQDVTLRCDPISSHATLYWYQQALGQGPEFLTYFNYEAQPDKSGLPSDRFSAERPEGSISTLTIQRTEQRDSAMYRCASSLLSSGNTGELFFGEGSRLTVL.

The chain joins TRBV7-2 to TRBJ1-1; no clear D gene. This CDR3 has 16 amino acids. Trimming removed 1 base at V and 2 bases at J, with 14 bases between. Germline CDR1 reads SGHTA; CDR2 reads FQGNSA. CDR3 protein: CASSLDDMILNTEAFF. For the CDR3, the DNA is TGTGCCAGCAGCTTAGATGACATGATTCTTAACACTGAAGCTTTCTTT.

The J gene is TRBJ1-1, the V gene TRBV24-1; possibly TRBD1 for D (6 bases). The ends were cut back, 5 bases at V and 1 base at J, with 7 bases in the middle. This CDR3 is 13 amino acids long. Germline CDR1 KGHDR, CDR2 SFDVKD. The DNA for the CDR3 is TGTGCCACCAGTGGACAGGCGAACACTGAAGCTTTCTTT. This codes for CATSGQANTEAFF.

The chain joins TRBV9 to TRBJ2-1, with 12 bases identical to TRBD2. CDR3 length: 19 residues. Germline V gene lookup returns CDR1 SGDLS and CDR2 YYNGEE. After removal of 4 bases from V and 1 base from J, the junction contained 12 bases not matched to a gene. This CDR3 is CASSISTSGREWSYNEQFF. CDR3 DNA sequence: TGTGCCAGCAGCATCTCGACTAGCGGGAGAGAATGGTCCTACAATGAGCAGTTCTTC.

This chain links TRBV18 with TRBJ1-1, with 8 positions matching TRBD1. Germline V gene sequence: CDR1 KGHSH, CDR2 LQKENI. With 3 bases clipped from V and 1 base from J, the junction kept 4 bases outside the gene matches. CDR3 length: 15 amino acids. CDR3 residues: CASSPFTGGNTEAFF. DNA of the CDR3: TGTGCCAGCTCACCCTTCACAGGGGGGAACACTGAAGCTTTCTTT.

The CDR3 nucleotides read TGCGCCAGCAGCGAGGGACAGACGACAGATACGCAGTATTTT. As protein: CASSEGQTTDTQYF. V and J are TRBV5-1 and TRBJ2-3; 7 nucleotides agree with TRBD1. V lost 4 bases to trimming and J lost 3 bases; unmatched junction nucleotides: 5. The CDR3 is 14 amino acids. The V gene's germline CDR1 is SGHRS and CDR2 YFSETQ.

The chain links TRBV9 to TRBJ2-1, with TRBD1 matching over 8 bases. The CDR3 consists of 15 residues. Germline V lookup: CDR1 SGDLS, CDR2 YYNGEE. V was pared by 0 bases and J by 8 bases, with 7 bases of the junction left unmatched. This chain's CDR3 is CASSVVGRGRDEQFF. The DNA of the CDR3 is TGTGCCAGCAGCGTAGTTGGCAGGGGGCGCGATGAGCAGTTCTTC.

The chain employs TRBV11-2 and TRBJ2-5; a weak D match, TRBD1 (6 bases). The CDR3 length is 14 residues. V was pared by 1 base and J by 1 base, with 7 bases between. Germline CDR1 reads SGHAT; CDR2 reads FQNNGV. CDR3 protein: CASSLVQGQETQYF. The CDR3 nucleotides are TGTGCCAGCAGCTTAGTACAGGGCCAAGAGACCCAGTACTTC.

The chain joins TRBV30 to TRBJ2-1, with D unclear. Deletions cut 2 bases from V and 9 bases from J, with 11 bases between. The CDR3 runs to 12 residues. CDR1 and CDR2 from the germline V gene are GTSNPN and SVGIG (reference sequence). DNA of the CDR3: TGTGCCTGGAGTTCGACATTGGGTGAGCAGTTCTTC. It is translated as CAWSSTLGEQFF.

This clone came up a few times. The chain joins TRBV28 to TRBJ1-5; 10 nucleotides align to TRBD1. The CDR3 totals 14 residues. The germline V gene has CDR1 MDHEN and CDR2 SYDVKM. Trimming cost V 6 bases and J 5 bases; bases outside gene matches: 4. The CDR3 DNA follows: TGTGCCAGCAGCTCGACAGGGGGCTATCAGCCCCAGCATTTT. It specifies CASSSTGGYQPQHF.

J is TRBJ2-7 and V is TRBV7-2, with no clear D. In germline, CDR1 is SGHTA, CDR2 FQGNSA. The CDR3 has 13 amino acids. V was pared by 1 base and J by 3 bases, with 7 bases between. CDR3 protein: CASSLDPGYEQYF. As DNA, the CDR3 is TGTGCCAGCAGCTTAGATCCCGGCTACGAGCAGTACTTC.

This chain's CDR3 is CASSQAGQGYGYTF. In nucleotides, the CDR3 is TGTGCCAGCAGCCAAGCGGGACAGGGGTATGGCTACACCTTC. This chain joins TRBV3-1 (or the pseudogene TRBV3-2) and TRBJ1-2; TRBD1 agrees at 10 bases. Trimming at V came to 1 base and at J to 5 bases, leaving 1 base not matched to a gene. The CDR3 contains 14 residues. CDR1 is LGHDT, CDR2 YNNKEL, per germline (reference sequence).

This chain links TRBV19 with TRBJ2-7; 9 nucleotides line up with TRBD1. CDR3 size: 14 residues. Trimming took 5 bases from V and 4 from J; bases not matched to a gene: 6. Germline V lookup: CDR1 LNHDA, CDR2 SQIVND (reference sequence). CDR3 nucleotides: TGTGCCAGTAGTTATGGACAGGGGAGGTACGAGCAGTACTTC. Amino acids: CASSYGQGRYEQYF.

The chain recombines TRBV7-9 with TRBJ1-1; 10 positions match TRBD1. This CDR3 region has 15 residues. V dropped 5 bases and J dropped 5; count of bases not matched to a gene: 8. The germline CDR1 and CDR2 sequences are SEHNR and FQNEAQ (reference sequence). Here the CDR3 reads CASSPRQGAATEAFF. CDR3 DNA sequence: TGTGCCAGCAGCCCTCGACAGGGGGCTGCGACTGAAGCTTTCTTT.

This rearrangement joins TRBV19 to TRBJ1-4, with D perhaps TRBD1 (5 bases). Trimming removed 3 bases at V and 0 bases at J, with 8 bases between. This CDR3 is 15 amino acids long. CDR1 is LNHDA, CDR2 SQIVND, per germline (reference sequence). The CDR3 DNA follows: TGTGCCAGTAGTATCGGAGGGGCAACTAATGAAAAACTGTTTTTT. Its translation: CASSIGGATNEKLFF.

This clone showed up just a few times. The rearrangement uses TRBV7-2 and TRBJ2-7, with a possible D match to TRBD1 (5 bases). V dropped 1 base and J dropped 3 bases, with 10 bases sitting between them. This CDR3 is 14 amino acids long. Germline CDR1 and CDR2: SGHTA and FQGNSA. CDR3 in DNA: TGTGCCAGCAGCTTAGAGTGGGGCCGCTACGAGCAGTACTTC. Its translation: CASSLEWGRYEQYF.